Following are 19 T cell receptor beta chains from one sample sequenced in a study of blood T cells in healthy people across ages. Combining a sample-barcoded 5' primer with a J-beta primer mix, a second PCR ran for roughly 7 to 12 cycles. TCRdb re-analysed the 5' RACE reads in MiXCR, keeping a single row per CDR3 protein. The repertoire includes around 1.5 million distinct CDR3 sequences, around 39% of them detected once, and 7% to 9.5% sits in the top ten. Sequencing input: blood. These receptor sequences come from a woman under 30 in good health.

The V and J genes are TRBV19 and TRBJ2-1; 7 bases align to TRBD2. The CDR3 extends over 19 amino acids. Germline V gene data show CDR1 as LNHDA and CDR2 as SQIVND (reference sequence). Trimming took 4 bases from V and 8 from J; bases not matched to a gene: 23. CDR3 loop: CASSRVAGAPPLSRDEQFF. The DNA for the CDR3 is TGTGCCAGTAGTAGGGTGGCGGGAGCTCCCCCTCTCTCTAGGGATGAGCAGTTCTTC.

This clonotype was picked up a small number of times. The V gene is TRBV6-1, the J gene TRBJ2-3; maybe TRBD2 (7 bases). CDR1 and CDR2 from the germline V gene are MNHNS and SASEGT. CDR3 length: 15 residues. V was cut by 2 bases and J by 1 base, with 10 bases left in between. The CDR3 here is CASSEIGGRTDTQYF. The CDR3 DNA follows: TGTGCCAGCAGTGAAATCGGGGGGCGCACAGATACGCAGTATTTT.

This clonotype was seen more than once but under ten times. The chain recombines TRBV4-1 with TRBJ1-5, with 7 bases lining up with TRBD1. The CDR3 consists of 19 residues. Germline V gene data show CDR1 as MGHRA and CDR2 as YSYEKL. The J segment lost 0 bases and the V segment lost 3 bases, leaving 14 bases of the junction unmatched. Here the CDR3 reads CASSHGDRTGDYSNQPQHF. The CDR3 region has the DNA TGCGCCAGCAGCCATGGGGACCGGACAGGTGATTATAGCAATCAGCCCCAGCATTTT.

This clonotype was detected a few times. The rearrangement links TRBV20-1 to TRBJ1-2; D not certain. This CDR3 has 15 amino acids. Between the trimmed V and J ends, which lost 0 bases and 2 bases, there was a span of 13 bases. Germline V lookup: CDR1 DFQATT, CDR2 SNEGSKA (reference sequence). In nucleotides, the CDR3 is TGCAGTGCTAGAGATCCTGGCAAGGGAAACTATGGCTACACCTTC. It specifies CSARDPGKGNYGYTF.

The V gene is TRBV20-1, the J gene TRBJ1-1; 11 bases agree with TRBD1. Germline CDR1 is DFQATT and CDR2 is SNEGSKA (reference sequence). The CDR3 is made up of 14 amino acids. Trimming cost V 6 bases and J 1 base; bases outside gene matches: 4. CDR3: CSAADRGPNTEAFF. DNA of the CDR3: TGCAGTGCAGCGGACAGGGGGCCGAACACTGAAGCTTTCTTT.

This chain connects TRBV20-1 to TRBJ2-3; weak D call: TRBD1 (6 bases). The CDR3 has 14 residues. Trimming pared 3 bases from V and 3 bases from J, leaving 13 bases between. Germline-derived CDR1 and CDR2 are DFQATT and SNEGSKA (reference sequence). The CDR3 loop is CSASRQGKTDTQYF. DNA for the CDR3: TGCAGTGCTAGTCGGCAGGGGAAGACAGATACGCAGTATTTT.

The rearrangement uses TRBV20-1 and TRBJ2-6; no clear D. The CDR3 consists of 13 residues. The V end lost 2 bases, the J end lost 0 bases, and 2 bases lay between the germline ends. Germline V gives CDR1 DFQATT, CDR2 SNEGSKA (reference sequence). CDR3 in DNA: TGCAGTGCTAGAAACTCTGGGGCCAACGTCCTGACTTTC. Amino acids: CSARNSGANVLTF.

The J gene is TRBJ2-3, the V gene TRBV6-1; TRBD1 agrees at 9 bases. Germline V gene data show CDR1 as MNHNS and CDR2 as SASEGT. This CDR3 contains 15 residues. J lost 2 bases, V lost 5 bases, and 5 bases had no gene match. In nucleotides, the CDR3 is TGTGCCAGCAGTAACCGGGACAGGGTCACAGATACGCAGTATTTT. This encodes CASSNRDRVTDTQYF.

The chain is built from TRBV5-5 and TRBJ2-2; 15 nucleotides align to TRBD2. CDR1 and CDR2 from the germline V gene are SGHKS and YYEKEE (reference sequence). This CDR3 is 16 amino acids long. The J segment lost 5 bases and the V segment lost 3 bases, leaving 2 bases of the junction unmatched. DNA for the CDR3: TGTGCCAGCAGCTGGGGACTAGCGGGGGGTACCGGGGAGCTGTTTTTT. It encodes CASSWGLAGGTGELFF.

Points on this clonotype: This may be a read error: a much more frequent sequence differs by one nucleotide. The chain is built from TRBV5-1 and TRBJ2-3, with 8 bases matching TRBD2. The germline V gene encodes CDR1 SGHRS and CDR2 YFSETQ. The trim removed 0 bases at V and 4 bases at J, leaving 4 bases unmatched. The CDR3 extends over 15 amino acids. CDR3 loop: CASSLERGSADTQYF. The CDR3 DNA sequence: TGCGCCAGCAGCTTGGAGCGGGGGAGCGCAGATACGCAGTATTTT.

This clonotype appeared a few times. This chain connects TRBV24-1 to TRBJ2-2, with D perhaps TRBD1 or TRBD2 (5 bases each). The CDR3 sequence is 12 residues long. CDR1 and CDR2 (germline): KGHDR, SFDVKD. V shed 10 bases and J shed 4 bases, with 9 bases lying between them. CDR3 coding DNA: TGTGCCACGGGACCGGGCACCGGGGAGCTGTTTTTT. Residues: CATGPGTGELFF.

This rearrangement joins TRBV5-1 to TRBJ2-7, with a weak D call TRBD2 (6 bases). The end of the DNA fits TRBJ2-5 better, so the J call may be wrong. The CDR3 runs to 15 residues. Germline values: CDR1 SGHRS, CDR2 YFSETQ. CDR3 in DNA: TGCGCCAGCAGCTTGGCTACCGGGACTTCAGAGACCCAGTACTTC. This sequence encodes CASSLATGTSETQYF.

This clonotype was observed many times. The chain carries TRBV20-1 and TRBJ2-7; no clear D. Trimming stripped 2 bases from V and 0 bases from J, with 11 bases between. CDR3 length equals 14 residues. Germline assignment: CDR1 DFQATT and CDR2 SNEGSKA (reference sequence). This CDR3 is CSARLPASSYEQYF. The CDR3 nucleotides read TGCAGTGCTAGACTCCCTGCGAGCTCCTACGAGCAGTACTTC.

The table lists this clonotype with a few counts. The gene calls are TRBV28 and TRBJ1-5, with 7 bases aligning to TRBD1. The V gene's germline CDR1 is MDHEN and CDR2 SYDVKM. This CDR3 has 17 residues. The V segment lost 6 bases and the J segment 1 base; nucleotides outside the gene matches: 12. The CDR3 sequence is CASRLRQTGTSNQPQHF. The CDR3 DNA follows: TGTGCCAGCAGGCTCCGTCAGACAGGGACGAGCAATCAGCCCCAGCATTTT.

This chain uses TRBV28 with TRBJ2-7; 11 nucleotides line up with TRBD2. With V trimmed by 5 bases and J by 7 bases, 7 bases remained unmatched. This CDR3 has 14 residues. CDR1 and CDR2 from the germline V gene are MDHEN and SYDVKM. The CDR3 region is CASSNGLAGDEQYF. The DNA of the CDR3 is TGTGCCAGCAGTAACGGACTAGCGGGCGATGAGCAGTACTTC.

The chain couples TRBV10-3 to TRBJ2-3; 10 positions agree with TRBD2. This CDR3 spans 17 amino acids. V was clipped by 0 bases and J by 3 bases; unmatched bases: 6. CDR1 is ENHRY and CDR2 is SYGVKD in the germline V gene. The CDR3 is CAISESPGLAVTDTQYF. Here the CDR3 DNA reads TGTGCCATCAGTGAGTCTCCAGGACTAGCGGTTACAGATACGCAGTATTTT.

V gene TRBV30 combines with J gene TRBJ2-7; D may be TRBD2 (5 bases). V gave up 0 bases and J gave up 6 bases, with 12 bases separating them. Germline loops: CDR1 GTSNPN, CDR2 SVGIG (reference sequence). The CDR3 sequence is 13 residues long. In DNA form, the CDR3 reads TGTGCCTGGAGTGTACGGGGTACCCGCGAGCAGTACTTC. Protein product: CAWSVRGTREQYF.

The chain joins TRBV27 to TRBJ1-1; possible D gene TRBD1, 6 bases. V was pared by 4 bases and J by 0 bases, with 12 bases between. This CDR3 has 15 amino acids. Germline V lookup: CDR1 MNHEY, CDR2 SMNVEV (reference sequence). The CDR3 is CASSSSQGLNTEAFF. CDR3 bases: TGTGCCAGCAGTTCATCCCAGGGGTTGAACACTGAAGCTTTCTTT.

The rearrangement links TRBV7-2 to TRBJ2-7, with D possibly TRBD2 on 5 matching bases. The CDR3 consists of 16 residues. Germline CDR1 SGHTA, CDR2 FQGNSA. V was shortened by 2 bases and J by 5 bases, with 19 bases between the two germline ends. The CDR3 loop is CASSLTGSVGIHEQYF. DNA for the CDR3: TGTGCCAGCAGCTTAACGGGCTCTGTCGGGATCCACGAGCAGTACTTC.